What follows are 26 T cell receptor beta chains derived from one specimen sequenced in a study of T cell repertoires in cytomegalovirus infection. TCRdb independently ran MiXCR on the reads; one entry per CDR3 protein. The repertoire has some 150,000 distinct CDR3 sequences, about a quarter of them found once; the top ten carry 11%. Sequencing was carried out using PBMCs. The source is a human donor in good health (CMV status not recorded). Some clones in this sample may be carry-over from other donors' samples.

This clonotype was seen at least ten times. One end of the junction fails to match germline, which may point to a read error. CDR3 protein: CASTLRLGGLNEQYF. As DNA, the CDR3 is TGTGCCAGCACCTTACGTCTAGGGGGGCTCAACGAGCAGTACTTC. The chain combines TRBV7-4 with TRBJ2-7, with D perhaps given as TRBD1 or TRBD2 (6 bases each). The CDR3 is 15 residues long. Germline V gene data show CDR1 as SGHVT and CDR2 as SQSDAQ. The full variable domain, its missing parts supplied by reference TRBV7-4 and TRBJ2-7, is GAGVSQSPRYKVAKRGRDVALRCDSISGHVTLYWYRQTLGQGSEVLTYSQSDAQRDKSGRPSGRFSAERPERSVSTLKIQRTEQGDSAVYLCASTLRLGGLNEQYFGPGTRLTVT.

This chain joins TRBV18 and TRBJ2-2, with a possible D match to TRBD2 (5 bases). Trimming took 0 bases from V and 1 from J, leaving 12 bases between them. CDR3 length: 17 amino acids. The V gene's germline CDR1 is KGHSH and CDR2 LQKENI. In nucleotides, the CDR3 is TGTGCCAGCTCACCACCGATCGGGGTCGTGAACACCGGGGAGCTGTTTTTT. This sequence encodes CASSPPIGVVNTGELFF.

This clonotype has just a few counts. Written as DNA, the CDR3 is TGTGCCACCGTTCAAGACAGGGGAGTCTATGGCTACACCTTC. Its protein is CATVQDRGVYGYTF. The V and J genes are TRBV15 and TRBJ1-2; TRBD1 matches at 8 bases. Germline V CDR1 and CDR2: LNHNV, YYDKDF (reference sequence). The CDR3 has 14 amino acids. V shed 8 bases, J shed 4 bases, and the junction held 9 bases outside the gene matches. Full variable domain (outside the CDR3, taken from reference TRBV15 and TRBJ1-2): DAMVIQNPRYQVTQFGKPVTLSCSQTLNHNVMYWYQQKSSQAPKLLFHYYDKDFNNEADTPDNFQSRRPNTSFCFLDIRSPGLGDTAMYLCATVQDRGVYGYTFGSGTRLTVV.

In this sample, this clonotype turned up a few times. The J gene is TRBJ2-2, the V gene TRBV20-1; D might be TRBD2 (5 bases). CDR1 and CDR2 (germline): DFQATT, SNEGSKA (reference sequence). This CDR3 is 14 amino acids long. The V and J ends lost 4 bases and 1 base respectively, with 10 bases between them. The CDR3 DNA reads TGCAGTGCTATCGGCGGGCAGAACACCGGGGAGCTGTTTTTT. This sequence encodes CSAIGGQNTGELFF.

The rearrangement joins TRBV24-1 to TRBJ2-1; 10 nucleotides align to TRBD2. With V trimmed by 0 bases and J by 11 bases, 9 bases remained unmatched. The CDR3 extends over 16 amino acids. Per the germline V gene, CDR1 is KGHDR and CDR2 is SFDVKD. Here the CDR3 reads CATSDLGLAGGHQQFF. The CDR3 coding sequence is TGTGCCACCAGTGATTTGGGATTAGCGGGAGGTCATCAGCAGTTCTTC.

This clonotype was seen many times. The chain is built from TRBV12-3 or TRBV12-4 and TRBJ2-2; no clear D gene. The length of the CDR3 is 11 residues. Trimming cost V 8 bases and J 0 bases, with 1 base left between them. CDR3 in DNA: TGTGCCAGCTCGAACACCGGGGAGCTGTTTTTT. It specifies CASSNTGELFF.

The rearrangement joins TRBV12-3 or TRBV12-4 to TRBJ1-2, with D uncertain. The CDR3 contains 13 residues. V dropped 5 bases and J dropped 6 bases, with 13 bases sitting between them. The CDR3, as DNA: TGTGCCAGCAGTCCCTCCGCGAGCAATGGCTACACCTTC. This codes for CASSPSASNGYTF.

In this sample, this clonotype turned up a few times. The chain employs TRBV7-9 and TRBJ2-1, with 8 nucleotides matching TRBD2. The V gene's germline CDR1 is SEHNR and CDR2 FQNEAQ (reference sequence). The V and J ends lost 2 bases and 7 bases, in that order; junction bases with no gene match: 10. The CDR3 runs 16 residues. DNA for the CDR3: TGTGCCAGCAGCTTATTGAGTTGGAAGCGGGAGAATGAGCAGTTCTTC. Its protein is CASSLLSWKRENEQFF.

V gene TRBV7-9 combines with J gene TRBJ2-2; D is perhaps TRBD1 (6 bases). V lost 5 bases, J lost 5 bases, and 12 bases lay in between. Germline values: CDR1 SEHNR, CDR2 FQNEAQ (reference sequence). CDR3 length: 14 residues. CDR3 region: CASSRQVETGELFF. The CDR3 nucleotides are TGTGCCAGCAGCCGACAGGTCGAAACCGGGGAGCTGTTTTTT.

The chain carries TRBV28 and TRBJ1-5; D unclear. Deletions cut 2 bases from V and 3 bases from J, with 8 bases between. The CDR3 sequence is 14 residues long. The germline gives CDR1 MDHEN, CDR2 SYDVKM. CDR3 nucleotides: TGTGCCAGCAGTTTAAATAAGAACAATCAGCCCCAGCATTTT. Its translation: CASSLNKNNQPQHF.

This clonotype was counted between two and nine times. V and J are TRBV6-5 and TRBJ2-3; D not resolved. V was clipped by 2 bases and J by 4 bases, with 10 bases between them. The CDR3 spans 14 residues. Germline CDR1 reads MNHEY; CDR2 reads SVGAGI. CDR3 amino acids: CASSYGLGADTQYF. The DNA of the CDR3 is TGTGCCAGCAGTTACGGTCTAGGAGCAGATACGCAGTATTTT.

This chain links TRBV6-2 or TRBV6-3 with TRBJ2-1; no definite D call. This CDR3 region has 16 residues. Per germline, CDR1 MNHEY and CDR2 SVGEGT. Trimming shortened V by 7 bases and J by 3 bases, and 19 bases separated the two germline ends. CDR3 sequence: CASIGRQAENYNEQFF. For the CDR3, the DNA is TGTGCCAGCATAGGTCGGCAGGCCGAAAACTACAATGAGCAGTTCTTC.

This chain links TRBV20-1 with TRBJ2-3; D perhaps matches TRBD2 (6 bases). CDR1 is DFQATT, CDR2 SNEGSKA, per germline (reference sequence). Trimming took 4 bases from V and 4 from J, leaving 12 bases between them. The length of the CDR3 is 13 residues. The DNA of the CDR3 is TGCAGTGCTACACTAGCCTCCCCAGATACGCAGTATTTT. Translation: CSATLASPDTQYF.

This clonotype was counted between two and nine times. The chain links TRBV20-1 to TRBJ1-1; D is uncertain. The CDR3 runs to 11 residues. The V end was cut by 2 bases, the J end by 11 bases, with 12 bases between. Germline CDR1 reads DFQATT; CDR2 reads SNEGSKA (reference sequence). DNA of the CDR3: TGCAGTGCTAGATCTGACCTGACGGCTTTCTTT. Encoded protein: CSARSDLTAFF.

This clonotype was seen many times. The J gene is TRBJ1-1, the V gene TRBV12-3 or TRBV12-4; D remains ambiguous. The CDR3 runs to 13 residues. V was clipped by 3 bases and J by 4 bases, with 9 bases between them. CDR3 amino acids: CASSLMAGTEAFF. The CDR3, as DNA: TGTGCCAGCAGTTTGATGGCGGGCACTGAAGCTTTCTTT.

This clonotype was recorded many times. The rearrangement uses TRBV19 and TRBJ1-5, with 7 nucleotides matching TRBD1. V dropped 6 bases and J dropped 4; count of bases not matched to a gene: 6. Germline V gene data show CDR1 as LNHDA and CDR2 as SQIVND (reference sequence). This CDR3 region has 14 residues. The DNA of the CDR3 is TGTGCCAGTAGGCTACAGGGGAGAAATCAGCCCCAGCATTTT. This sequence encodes CASRLQGRNQPQHF. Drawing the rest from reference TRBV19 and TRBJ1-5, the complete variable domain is DGGITQSPKYLFRKEGQNVTLSCEQNLNHDAMYWYRQDPGQGLRLIYYSQIVNDFQKGDIAEGYSVSREKKESFPLTVTSAQKNPTAFYLCASRLQGRNQPQHFGDGTRLSIL.

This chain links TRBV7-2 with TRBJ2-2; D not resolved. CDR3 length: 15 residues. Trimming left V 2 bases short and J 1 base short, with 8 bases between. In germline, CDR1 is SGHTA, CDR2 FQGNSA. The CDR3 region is CASSLRQVNTGELFF. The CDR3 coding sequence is TGTGCCAGCAGCTTAAGGCAGGTGAACACCGGGGAGCTGTTTTTT.

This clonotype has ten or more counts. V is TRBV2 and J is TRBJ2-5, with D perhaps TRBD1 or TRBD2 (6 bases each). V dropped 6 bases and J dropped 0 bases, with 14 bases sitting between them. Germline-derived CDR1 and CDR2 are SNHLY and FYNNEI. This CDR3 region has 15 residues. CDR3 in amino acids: CASSPGAGYQETQYF. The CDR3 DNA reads TGTGCCAGCAGCCCGGGGGCGGGTTACCAAGAGACCCAGTACTTC. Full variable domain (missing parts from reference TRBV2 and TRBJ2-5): EPEVTQTPSHQVTQMGQEVILRCVPISNHLYFYWYRQILGQKVEFLVSFYNNEISEKSEIFDDQFSVERPDGSNFTLKIRSTKLEDSAMYFCASSPGAGYQETQYFGPGTRLLVL.

The CDR3 nucleotides read TGTGCCAGCAGTTTAGCAGGGGTAGAGGGGACCCAGTACTTC. Its protein is CASSLAGVEGTQYF. The rearrangement joins TRBV12-3 or TRBV12-4 to TRBJ2-5; the D call may be TRBD1 or TRBD2 (5 bases each). This CDR3 comprises 14 residues. V gave up 0 bases and J gave up 7 bases, with 12 bases separating them.

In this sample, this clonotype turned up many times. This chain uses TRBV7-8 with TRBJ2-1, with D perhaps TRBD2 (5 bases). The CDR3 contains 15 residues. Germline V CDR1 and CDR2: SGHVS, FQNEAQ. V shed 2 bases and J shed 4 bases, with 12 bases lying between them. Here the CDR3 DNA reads TGTGCCAGCAGCTTAAAGCGGCTGCAATACAATGAGCAGTTCTTC. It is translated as CASSLKRLQYNEQFF.

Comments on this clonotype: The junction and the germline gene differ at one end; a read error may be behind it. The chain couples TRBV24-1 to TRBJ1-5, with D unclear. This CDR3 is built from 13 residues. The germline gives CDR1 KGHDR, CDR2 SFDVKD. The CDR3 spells CATQAEGNQPQRF. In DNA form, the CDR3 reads TGTGCCACCCAGGCAGAGGGCAATCAGCCCCAGCGTTTT.

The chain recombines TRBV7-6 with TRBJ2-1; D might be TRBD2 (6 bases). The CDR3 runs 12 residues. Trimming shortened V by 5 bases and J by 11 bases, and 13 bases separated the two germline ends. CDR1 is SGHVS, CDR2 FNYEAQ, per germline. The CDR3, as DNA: TGTGCCAGCAGCGGGGGGACCCTCAAGCAGTTCTTC. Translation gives CASSGGTLKQFF.

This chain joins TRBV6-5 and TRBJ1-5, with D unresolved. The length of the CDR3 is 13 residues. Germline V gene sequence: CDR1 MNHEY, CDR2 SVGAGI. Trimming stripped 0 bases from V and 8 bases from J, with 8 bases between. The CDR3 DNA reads TGTGCCAGCAGTTACTCTGGTGAGGAGCCCCAGCATTTT. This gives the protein CASSYSGEEPQHF.

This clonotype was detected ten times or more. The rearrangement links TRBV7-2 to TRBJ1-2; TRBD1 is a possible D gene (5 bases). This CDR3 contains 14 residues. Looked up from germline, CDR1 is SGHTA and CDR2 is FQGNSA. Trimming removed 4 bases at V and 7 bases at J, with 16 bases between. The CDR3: CASSSRGPLSGYTF. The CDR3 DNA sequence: TGTGCCAGCAGCTCGCGGGGCCCTCTATCTGGCTACACCTTC.

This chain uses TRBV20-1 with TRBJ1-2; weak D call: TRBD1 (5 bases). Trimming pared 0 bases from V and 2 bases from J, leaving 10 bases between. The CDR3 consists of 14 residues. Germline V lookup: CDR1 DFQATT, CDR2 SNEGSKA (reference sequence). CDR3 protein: CSARDTGENYGYTF. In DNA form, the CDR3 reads TGCAGTGCTAGAGATACGGGGGAGAACTATGGCTACACCTTC.

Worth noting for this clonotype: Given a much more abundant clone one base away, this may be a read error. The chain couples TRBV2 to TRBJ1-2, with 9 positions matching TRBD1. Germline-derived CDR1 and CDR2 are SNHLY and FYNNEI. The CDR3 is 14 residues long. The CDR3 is CASNRDRVRYGYAF. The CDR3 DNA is TGTGCCAGCAACCGGGACAGGGTCCGCTATGGCTACGCCTTC.